The 12 T cell receptor beta chains reported below all come from one sample, sequenced in a study of blood T cell repertoires in COVID-19. Here immunoSEQ multiplex PCR was the method, and the copy in TCRdb shows in-frame clones only, minus some. This sample has roughly 91,000 clones, with roughly 72% found just once. The sample was peripheral blood. The receptors were sampled from a man aged 65 to 85 with acute or convalescent COVID-19.

V gene TRBV7-9 combines with J gene TRBJ1-6, with 8 bases fitting TRBD1. V shed 1 base and J 9 bases; nucleotides not matched to a gene: 5. CDR3 length: 15 residues. In germline, CDR1 is SEHNR, CDR2 FQNEAQ (reference sequence). The CDR3 sequence: CASSLGDRGGSPLHF. The CDR3 nucleotides read TGTGCCAGCAGCTTAGGAGACAGGGGTGGTTCACCCCTCCACTTT. The entire variable domain, with the rest obtained from reference TRBV7-9 and TRBJ1-6, is as follows: DTGVSQNPRHKITKRGQNVTFRCDPISEHNRLYWYRQTLGQGPEFLTYFQNEAQLEKSRLLSDRFSAERPKGSFSTLEIQRTEQGDSAMYLCASSLGDRGGSPLHFGNGTRLTVT.

The V call is TRBV28, the J call TRBJ1-2; tentative D call: TRBD1 (6 bases). This CDR3 has 15 amino acids. Trimming cost V 6 bases and J 5 bases, with 19 bases left between them. Germline assignment: CDR1 MDHEN and CDR2 SYDVKM. The CDR3 spells CASSPEGGQVYGYTF. In DNA, the CDR3 is TGTGCCAGCAGCCCCGAGGGGGGGCAGGTTTATGGCTACACCTTC.

V gene TRBV7-7 combines with J gene TRBJ2-1, with 9 bases fitting TRBD1. This CDR3 comprises 14 residues. The J segment lost 6 bases and the V segment lost 5 bases, leaving 5 bases of the junction unmatched. Germline CDR1 SSHAT, CDR2 FNYEAQ (reference sequence). CDR3 nucleotides: TGTGCCAGCAGCCCAAGGGACAGGGTCAATGAGCAGTTCTTC. This translates into CASSPRDRVNEQFF.

CDR3 sequence reads: CASSSPGQSNGDIQYF. DNA of the CDR3: TGTGCCAGCAGTTCCCCGGGACAGAGTAATGGGGACATTCAGTACTTC. The V and J genes are TRBV28 and TRBJ2-4; 7 bases line up with TRBD1. The V gene's germline CDR1 is MDHEN and CDR2 SYDVKM. V was clipped by 4 bases and J by 8 bases; unmatched bases: 14. The CDR3 is 16 amino acids.

This CDR3 reads CASSTGTGIKETQYF. In DNA, the CDR3 is TGTGCCAGCAGTACTGGGACAGGAATAAAAGAGACCCAGTACTTC. The chain carries TRBV28 and TRBJ2-5, with 8 positions matching TRBD1. Unmatched junction bases numbered 8, after V lost 5 bases and J lost 3 bases. The CDR3 totals 15 residues. CDR1 and CDR2 (germline): MDHEN, SYDVKM.

This rearrangement joins TRBV7-2 to TRBJ1-1; tentative D call: TRBD1 (5 bases). V lost 1 base and J 5 bases, leaving 14 bases between the germline ends. Germline CDR1 reads SGHTA; CDR2 reads FQGNSA. The CDR3 consists of 15 residues. CDR3 residues: CASSLVGGAPTEAFF. CDR3 in DNA: TGTGCCAGCAGCTTAGTCGGAGGGGCGCCGACTGAAGCTTTCTTT.

The J gene is TRBJ2-1, the V gene TRBV9; TRBD1 is a possible D gene (6 bases). The V and J ends lost 3 bases and 5 bases respectively, with 12 bases between them. The CDR3 is made up of 14 amino acids. Germline CDR1 and CDR2: SGDLS and YYNGEE. The CDR3 nucleotides are TGTGCCAGCAGCGGCGAGACAGGTAACAATGAGCAGTTCTTC. This translates into CASSGETGNNEQFF.

The chain has TRBV30 and TRBJ2-2, with a possible D match to TRBD1 (6 bases). CDR3 length: 14 amino acids. The V gene's germline CDR1 is GTSNPN and CDR2 SVGIG (reference sequence). V lost 3 bases and J 1 base, leaving 9 bases between the germline ends. CDR3 coding DNA: TGTGCCTGGAGACAGGACAGGAACACCGGGGAGCTGTTTTTT. Encoded protein: CAWRQDRNTGELFF.

This rearrangement joins TRBV5-8 to TRBJ2-1, with 7 bases that match TRBD2. This CDR3 comprises 15 residues. The V gene end was trimmed by 0 bases and the J gene end by 4 bases; junction bases not matched to a gene: 4. Germline assignment: CDR1 SGHTS and CDR2 YDEGEE. The CDR3, as DNA: TGTGCCAGCAGCTTGGTGGCTAGCGGTTACAATGAGCAGTTCTTC. Translating gives CASSLVASGYNEQFF.

The rearrangement links TRBV4-1 to TRBJ2-3; 13 positions agree with TRBD2. The V and J ends lost 0 bases and 3 bases, in that order; junction bases with no gene match: 6. CDR1 and CDR2 (germline): MGHRA, YSYEKL. The CDR3 length is 18 residues. CDR3 amino acids: CASSQDPPGLAGTDTQYF. DNA of the CDR3: TGCGCCAGCAGCCAAGATCCTCCGGGACTAGCGGGAACAGATACGCAGTATTTT.

This sequence joins TRBV6-1 and TRBJ2-2; 9 nucleotides agree with TRBD1. V dropped 2 bases and J dropped 12; count of bases not matched to a gene: 13. This CDR3 has 16 residues. Germline assignment: CDR1 MNHNS and CDR2 SASEGT. CDR3 residues: CASSEFGTGRLIKLFF. The CDR3 DNA sequence: TGTGCCAGCAGTGAATTCGGGACAGGGAGATTAATCAAGCTGTTTTTT.

The V gene is TRBV7-9, the J gene TRBJ1-1, with TRBD1 identical over 8 bases. The CDR3 covers 16 residues. J lost 4 bases, V lost 5 bases, and 12 bases had no gene match. The germline V gene encodes CDR1 SEHNR and CDR2 FQNEAQ (reference sequence). The CDR3 reads CASSTWKTGGTTEAFF. CDR3 nucleotide sequence: TGTGCCAGCAGCACATGGAAAACAGGGGGGACCACTGAAGCTTTCTTT. The variable domain in full, with the rest retrieved from reference TRBV7-9 and TRBJ1-1, is DTGVSQNPRHKITKRGQNVTFRCDPISEHNRLYWYRQTLGQGPEFLTYFQNEAQLEKSRLLSDRFSAERPKGSFSTLEIQRTEQGDSAMYLCASSTWKTGGTTEAFFGQGTRLTVV.